Listed below are T cell receptor beta chains from one sample, sequenced in a study of T cells after yellow fever vaccination. TCRdb passed the 5' RACE reads through MiXCR, listing each CDR3 protein once. The data hold under 600,000 distinct CDR3 sequences, with less than 15% observed a single time. The material sequenced was PBMCs, taken on the day of the yellow fever booster vaccination. The receptors were sampled from a young man who received the YFV17D yellow fever vaccine. Both conserved end residues are part of each CDR3. The D gene is left open where the match is weak. Clone size is not always given. Where it is, it says once, few, many or a class for expanded clones.

D,J,size,V,CDR3,DNA
TRBD2,TRBJ2-5,.,TRBV24-1,CATSDLDERGERDQYF,TGTGCCACCAGTGATTTGGACGAGCGGGGCGAAAGGGACCAGTACTTC
.,TRBJ2-3,.,TRBV10-3,CAINPGAGPTDTQYF,TGTGCCATCAATCCGGGGGCGGGACCGACAGATACGCAGTATTTT
.,TRBJ2-7,.,TRBV7-9,CASSPAYSAPYEQYF,TGTGCCAGCAGCCCCGCCTACTCGGCCCCCTACGAGCAGTACTTC
TRBD2,TRBJ2-6,few,TRBV28,CASSRGVAGANVLTF,TGTGCCAGCAGTCGGGGGGTAGCTGGGGCCAACGTCCTGACTTTC
.,TRBJ2-7,.,TRBV4-2,CASSQAYTYEQYF,TGTGCCAGCAGCCAAGCTTACACCTACGAGCAGTACTTC
.,TRBJ2-7,.,TRBV12-3/TRBV12-4,CASSPRPDLYEQYF,TGTGCCAGCAGTCCCCGACCCGACTTGTACGAGCAGTACTTC
.,TRBJ1-1,.,TRBV15,CATSRGGMNTEAFF,TGTGCCACCAGCAGGGGGGGGATGAACACTGAAGCTTTCTTT
.,TRBJ2-1,.,TRBV29-1,CSVGKRSEPYNEQFF,TGCAGCGTTGGAAAGAGGTCGGAACCTTACAATGAGCAGTTCTTC
.,TRBJ1-3,.,TRBV11-2,CASSLQNSGNTIYF,TGTGCCAGCAGCTTACAGAACTCTGGAAACACCATATATTTT
.,TRBJ2-7,.,TRBV7-9,CASSLSAPFEQYF,TGTGCCAGCAGCTTATCCGCCCCATTCGAGCAGTACTTC
.,TRBJ2-5,many,TRBV7-6,CASSQRGGGETQYF,TGTGCCAGCTCCCAGCGGGGAGGGGGGGAGACCCAGTACTTC
.,TRBJ2-3,.,TRBV27,CASSPRTSYRTDTQYF,TGTGCCAGCAGTCCGAGGACTTCTTACCGCACAGATACGCAGTATTTT
.,TRBJ2-1,.,TRBV29-1,CSVEDLRELGNEQFF,TGCAGCGTTGAAGATCTCCGGGAGTTAGGGAATGAGCAGTTCTTC
TRBD2,TRBJ2-1,.,TRBV24-1,CATSDFSGTYNEQFF,TGTGCCACCAGTGATTTTAGCGGGACCTACAATGAGCAGTTCTTC
TRBD1,TRBJ1-1,few,TRBV5-1,CASSLGLFGTGSAMNTEAFF,TGCGCCAGCAGCTTGGGGCTATTCGGGACAGGGAGTGCGATGAACACTGAAGCTTTCTTT
TRBD1,TRBJ2-1,few,TRBV7-2,CASNLRGQGRGEQFF,TGTGCCAGCAACCTACGAGGACAGGGTCGAGGTGAGCAGTTCTTC
TRBD1,TRBJ1-3,few,TRBV20-1,CSARPLQGDLNTIYF,TGCAGTGCTAGACCATTACAGGGGGATTTAAACACCATATATTTT
.,TRBJ2-3,.,TRBV12-3/TRBV12-4,CATRGITDTQYF,TGTGCCACGCGCGGGATCACAGATACGCAGTATTTT
.,TRBJ2-7,.,TRBV5-6,CASSSVRADSTAEQYF,TGTGCCAGCAGCTCGGTGCGGGCCGATAGCACGGCCGAGCAGTACTTC
.,TRBJ1-5,few,TRBV5-5,CASSPLGQVRNQPQHF,TGTGCCAGCAGCCCCCTCGGGCAGGTACGCAATCAGCCCCAGCATTTT
TRBD2,TRBJ2-1,.,TRBV11-1,CASSLGGGRAMGANEQFF,TGTGCCAGCAGCTTAGGAGGCGGGAGGGCCATGGGCGCCAATGAGCAGTTCTTC
.,TRBJ2-2,.,TRBV23-1,CARIRDNDTGELFF,TGCGCCAGGATCCGGGACAACGACACCGGGGAGCTGTTTTTT
TRBD1,TRBJ2-1,many,TRBV12-3/TRBV12-4,CASSPTTGGREQFF,TGTGCCAGCAGCCCAACTACAGGGGGCCGTGAGCAGTTCTTC
TRBD1,TRBJ2-7,.,TRBV28,CACQARDRVYEQYF,TGTGCCTGCCAGGCTAGGGACAGGGTCTACGAGCAGTACTTC
.,TRBJ2-2,.,TRBV18,CASSPGGKRNTGELFF,TGTGCCAGCTCACCAGGGGGGAAGAGGAACACCGGGGAGCTGTTTTTT
.,TRBJ1-2,few,TRBV29-1,CSVFDVHYGYTF,TGCAGCGTCTTCGACGTGCACTATGGCTACACCTTC
.,TRBJ2-3,few,TRBV14,CASSQGGRESTDTQYF,TGTGCCAGCAGCCAAGGGGGCCGGGAAAGCACAGATACGCAGTATTTT
TRBD1,TRBJ1-1,few,TRBV10-2,CASSDTGGNTEAFF,TGCGCCAGCAGTGATACAGGGGGCAACACTGAAGCTTTCTTT
TRBD2,TRBJ2-5,.,TRBV24-1,CATASGRGPGETQYF,TGTGCCACTGCTAGCGGGAGGGGTCCGGGAGAGACCCAGTACTTC
TRBD2,TRBJ2-7,few,TRBV30,CAWTATSGVDEQYF,TGTGCCTGGACGGCCACTAGCGGAGTTGATGAGCAGTACTTC
.,TRBJ1-1,few,TRBV7-9,CASSLVGGVRAFF,TGTGCCAGCAGCTTAGTGGGGGGGGTTCGGGCTTTCTTT
TRBD2,TRBJ2-1,many,TRBV29-1,CSVVSTSAFYNEQFF,TGCAGCGTTGTGTCGACTAGCGCTTTCTACAATGAGCAGTTCTTC
TRBD1,TRBJ1-2,few,TRBV7-2,CASSPFGQAYNYGYTF,TGTGCCAGCAGCCCATTCGGACAGGCTTATAACTATGGCTACACCTTC
TRBD2,TRBJ2-1,.,TRBV11-2,CASGPGLLVGGNEQFF,TGTGCCAGCGGCCCAGGACTCTTAGTGGGGGGGAATGAGCAGTTCTTC
TRBD2,TRBJ2-1,few,TRBV19,CASSIALLAGVSNEQFF,TGTGCCAGTAGTATAGCCCTACTAGCGGGAGTCTCCAATGAGCAGTTCTTC
.,TRBJ2-3,many,TRBV5-1,CASSLKQSTDTQYF,TGCGCCAGCAGCTTGAAGCAGAGCACAGATACGCAGTATTTT
.,TRBJ1-1,few,TRBV3-1,CASSWGKQSGTEAFF,TGTGCCAGCAGTTGGGGGAAACAGAGCGGCACTGAAGCTTTCTTT
.,TRBJ2-7,few,TRBV9,CASSPGDTSYEQYF,TGTGCCAGCAGCCCGGGGGACACCTCCTACGAGCAGTACTTC
.,TRBJ2-5,.,TRBV20-1,CSARDLTETQYF,TGCAGTGCTAGAGACTTAACAGAGACCCAGTACTTC
.,TRBJ2-3,many,TRBV6-2/TRBV6-3,CASSRTSAVTDTQYF,TGTGCCAGCAGTCGGACGAGCGCTGTAACAGATACGCAGTATTTT
.,TRBJ2-1,few,TRBV7-9,CASSTLHEQFF,TGTGCCAGCAGCACACTGCATGAGCAGTTCTTC